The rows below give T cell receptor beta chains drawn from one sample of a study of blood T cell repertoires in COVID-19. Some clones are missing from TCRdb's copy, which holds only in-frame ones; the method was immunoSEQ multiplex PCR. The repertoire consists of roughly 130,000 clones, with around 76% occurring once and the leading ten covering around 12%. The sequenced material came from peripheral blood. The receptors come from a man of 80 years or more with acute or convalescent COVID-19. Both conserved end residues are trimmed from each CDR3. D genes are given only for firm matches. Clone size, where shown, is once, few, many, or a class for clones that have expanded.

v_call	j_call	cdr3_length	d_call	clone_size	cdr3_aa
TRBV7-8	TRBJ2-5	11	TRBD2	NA	ASSRGGRETQY
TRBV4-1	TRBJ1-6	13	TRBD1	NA	ASSIRDRDNSPLH
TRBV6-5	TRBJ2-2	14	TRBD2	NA	ASSYWLAGGTGELF
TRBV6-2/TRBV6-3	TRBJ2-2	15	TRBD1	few	ASSPAPGTGNTGELF
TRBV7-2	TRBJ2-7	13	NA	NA	ASSLEFSPSREQY
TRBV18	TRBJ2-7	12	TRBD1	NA	ASSSDRAGAGQY
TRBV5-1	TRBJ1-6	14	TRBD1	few	ASSLDLGQNNSPLH
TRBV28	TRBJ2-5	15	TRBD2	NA	ASSSPRVSGGEKTQY
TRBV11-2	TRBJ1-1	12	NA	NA	ASSLAGRNTEAF
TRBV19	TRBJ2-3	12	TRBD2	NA	ASSIRRGTDTQY
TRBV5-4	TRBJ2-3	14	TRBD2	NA	ASSLGAGVSTDTQY
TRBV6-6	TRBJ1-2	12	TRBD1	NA	ASSFPDREGGYT
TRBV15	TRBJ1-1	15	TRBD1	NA	ATSRDGTGNMNTEAF
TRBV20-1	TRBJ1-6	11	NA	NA	SAIDSYNSPLH
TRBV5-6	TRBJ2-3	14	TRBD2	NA	ASSEVGTSASDTQY
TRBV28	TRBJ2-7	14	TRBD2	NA	ASSSSRLAGAGEQY
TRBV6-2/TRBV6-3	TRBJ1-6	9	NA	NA	ASSQGVIPH
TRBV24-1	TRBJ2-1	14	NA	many	ATSDGRDRTRDEQF
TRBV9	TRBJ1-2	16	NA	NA	ASSVVSEGLVGDYGYT
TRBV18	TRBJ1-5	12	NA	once	ASSPDAGSQPQH
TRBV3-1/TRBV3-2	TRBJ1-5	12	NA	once	ASSQVTRGQPQH
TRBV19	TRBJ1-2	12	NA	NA	ASSITDSNYGYT
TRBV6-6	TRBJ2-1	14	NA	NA	ASGQGWGRSYNEQF
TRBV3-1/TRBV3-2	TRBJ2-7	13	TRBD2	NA	ASSQGSGGGYEQY
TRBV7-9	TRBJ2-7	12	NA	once	ASSPNGGTQAQY
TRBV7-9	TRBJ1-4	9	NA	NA	ASSSGGKLF
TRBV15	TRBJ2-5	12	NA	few	ATSREENAETQY
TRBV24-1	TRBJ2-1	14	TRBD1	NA	ATSDPRQGAYNEQF
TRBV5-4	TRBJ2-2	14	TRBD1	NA	ASSAPGQGAFGELF
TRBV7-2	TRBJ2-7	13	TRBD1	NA	ASSSRTGYGYEQY
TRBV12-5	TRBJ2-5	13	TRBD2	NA	ASGLFASGAETQY
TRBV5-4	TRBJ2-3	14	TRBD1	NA	ASSLVAGQGVGTQY
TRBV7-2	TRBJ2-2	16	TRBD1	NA	ASSSRSRAGGAPGELF
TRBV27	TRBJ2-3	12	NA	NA	ASNNQGSTDTQY
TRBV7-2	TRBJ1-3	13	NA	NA	ASSLARFSGNTIY
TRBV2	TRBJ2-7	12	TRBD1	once	ASSDPGQQVQQY
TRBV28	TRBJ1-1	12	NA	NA	ASSLDGGNTEAF
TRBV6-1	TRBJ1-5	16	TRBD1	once	ASSEVNRGVLGNQPQH
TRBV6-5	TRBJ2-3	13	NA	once	ASSYSRVNTDTQY
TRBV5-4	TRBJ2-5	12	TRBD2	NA	ASSLVGLKETQY
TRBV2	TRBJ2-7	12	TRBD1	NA	ASSPLGTGDEQY
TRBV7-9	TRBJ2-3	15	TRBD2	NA	ASSPTGLAGSTDTQY
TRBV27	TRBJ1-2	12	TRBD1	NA	ASSSDRGAYGYT
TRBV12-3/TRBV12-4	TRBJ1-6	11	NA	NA	ASSFPGNSPLH
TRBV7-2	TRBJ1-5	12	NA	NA	ASSSTRGNQPQH
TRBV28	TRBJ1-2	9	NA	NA	ASRGLYGYT
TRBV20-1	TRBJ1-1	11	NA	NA	SASRPSEGEAF
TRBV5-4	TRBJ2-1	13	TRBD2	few	ASSSGGDSYNEQF
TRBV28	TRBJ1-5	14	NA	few	ASSLRSGGQRGSQH
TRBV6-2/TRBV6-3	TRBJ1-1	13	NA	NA	ASSYSRAGNTEAF
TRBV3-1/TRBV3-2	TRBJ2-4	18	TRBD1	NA	ASSHESSGTVSLAKNIQY
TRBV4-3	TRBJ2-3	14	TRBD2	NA	ASSQEGGGNADTQY
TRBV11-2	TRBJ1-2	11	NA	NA	ASSLGIGYGYT
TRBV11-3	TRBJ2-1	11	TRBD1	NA	ASSSDRGGEQF
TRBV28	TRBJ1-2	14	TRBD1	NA	ASSLGTGGLVGGYT
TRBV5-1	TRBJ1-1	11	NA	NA	ASRGGGWAEAF
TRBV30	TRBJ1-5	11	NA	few	AWSPGRHQAQH
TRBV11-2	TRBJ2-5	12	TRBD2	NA	ASSFAGGGQTQY
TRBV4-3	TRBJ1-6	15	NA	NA	ASSPQSQGPDNSPLH
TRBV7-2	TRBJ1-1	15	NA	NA	ASSLRQGGGRNTEAF